What follows are 8 T cell receptor beta chains derived from one specimen sequenced in a study of shared clonotypes between healthy human individuals. Measured with immunoSEQ multiplex PCR; TCRdb has only the in-frame clones, and not every one. The table has approximately 2.4 million clones, about 94% seen once. The sequenced material came from naive CD4+ T cells sorted from blood. Subset of the sample: CD45RA+ positively selected. These receptors were taken from a man younger than 30 in good health.

The chain combines TRBV28 with TRBJ1-2; the D gene is possibly TRBD1 (5 bases). Germline CDR1 and CDR2: MDHEN and SYDVKM. V was cut by 8 bases and J by 4 bases, with 14 bases left in between. CDR3 length: 13 residues. CDR3 DNA: TGTGCCAGCTCCGAGGGGCCGAGCTATGGCTACACCTTC. Protein sequence: CASSEGPSYGYTF.

The rearrangement joins TRBV28 to TRBJ1-5, with 9 bases fitting TRBD1. The V and J ends lost 5 bases and 11 bases, in that order; junction bases with no gene match: 13. Germline CDR1 MDHEN, CDR2 SYDVKM. The CDR3 loop spans 15 amino acids. The CDR3 here is CASSPRDRAIRTQHF. CDR3 sequence (DNA): TGTGCCAGCAGTCCCCGGGACAGGGCCATTAGGACCCAGCATTTT.

The chain uses TRBV2 and TRBJ1-6; D is uncertain. The V end lost 6 bases, the J end lost 7 bases, and 7 bases lay between the germline ends. The CDR3 has 12 amino acids. Per germline, CDR1 SNHLY and CDR2 FYNNEI. The CDR3 sequence: CASRPQNSPLHF. In DNA, the CDR3 is TGTGCCAGCAGACCACAGAATTCACCCCTCCACTTT. The variable domain in full, completed from reference TRBV2 and TRBJ1-6, reads EPEVTQTPSHQVTQMGQEVILRCVPISNHLYFYWYRQILGQKVEFLVSFYNNEISEKSEIFDDQFSVERPDGSNFTLKIRSTKLEDSAMYFCASRPQNSPLHFGNGTRLTVT.

The V gene is TRBV5-1, the J gene TRBJ1-2; no clear D gene. Germline lookup yields CDR1 SGHRS and CDR2 YFSETQ. CDR3 length equals 14 residues. With 4 bases removed from V and 2 bases from J, the gap between germline ends came to 12 bases. CDR3 sequence: CASSPRTVNYGYTF. CDR3 coding DNA: TGCGCCAGCAGCCCCAGGACTGTGAACTATGGCTACACCTTC.

The chain is built from TRBV10-3 and TRBJ1-2, with 9 positions matching TRBD1. From germline, CDR1 is ENHRY and CDR2 SYGVKD. This CDR3 has 14 residues. Trimming took 7 bases from V and 2 from J; bases not matched to a gene: 5. The CDR3 DNA reads as TGTGCCATCACAAGGGACAGGGCCAACTATGGCTACACCTTC. It codes for CAITRDRANYGYTF.

The chain recombines TRBV28 with TRBJ2-7; D perhaps matches TRBD1 (6 bases). There are 17 residues in the CDR3. The V end was cut by 1 base, the J end by 0 bases, with 16 bases between. Germline lookup yields CDR1 MDHEN and CDR2 SYDVKM. The CDR3 loop is CASSLSTGSGSSYEQYF. The CDR3 DNA is TGTGCCAGCAGTTTATCAACAGGGTCGGGGAGCTCCTACGAGCAGTACTTC.

The genes are TRBV7-9 and TRBJ1-1; TRBD1 might be the D (6 bases). The V gene lost 8 bases and the J gene lost 4 bases, with 14 bases spanning the gap. Germline-derived CDR1 and CDR2 are SEHNR and FQNEAQ (reference sequence). The CDR3 totals 13 residues. The CDR3 loop is CASLGQGSTEAFF. For the CDR3, the DNA is TGTGCCAGCCTCGGCCAGGGGAGCACTGAAGCTTTCTTT.

The V call is TRBV5-1, the J call TRBJ2-7; 8 bases are shared with TRBD1. Unmatched junction bases numbered 12, after V lost 4 bases and J lost 6 bases. Germline CDR1 and CDR2: SGHRS and YFSETQ. CDR3 size: 15 residues. The CDR3 is CASSLAGQGPREQYF. The CDR3 region has the DNA TGCGCCAGCAGCCTTGCCGGACAGGGTCCCCGCGAGCAGTACTTC.